This record covers a single T cell receptor beta chain. No antigen is known for it. V lost 4 bases, J lost 3 bases, and 20 bases lay in between. Germline V CDR1 and CDR2: SGHNT, YYREEE (reference sequence). The CDR3 runs 16 residues. The data are from a study of CD8 T cells in Susac syndrome. Study-level results: It was acknowledged in the study that its TCR sequencing and HLA analysis involved a relatively small number of individuals.

RNA in amounts of roughly 0.45 to 1 ug was reverse transcribed with random hexamers. Coverage of TCR beta CDR3 amplification by immunoSEQ multiplex PCR extended to 54 Vbeta and 13 Jbeta. TCRdb reprocessed the immunoSEQ multiplex PCR reads with MiXCR, giving one entry per CDR3 protein. Here the sample spans about 300,000 distinct CDR3 sequences, roughly 85% being singletons. Sequencing of TCR beta drew on CD8+ and CD4+ T cells from blood. Negative isolation yielded CD8+ and CD4+ T cells; FACS enriched TEMRA cells. The sequence came from a human donor with multiple sclerosis. J is TRBJ2-7 and V is TRBV5-4, with D possibly matching TRBD2 (6 bases). Sequenced sample: CD8+ T cells from PBMCs. The CDR3 reads CASSQAPGGSNYEQYF. Here the CDR3 DNA reads TGTGCCAGCAGCCAAGCTCCCGGGGGTAGCAACTACGAGCAGTACTTC. Looking up the rest from reference TRBV5-4 and TRBJ2-7 gives the full variable domain: ETGVTQSPTHLIKTRGQQVTLRCSSQSGHNTVSWYQQALGQGPQFIFQYYREEENGRGNFPPRFSGLQFPNYSSELNVNALELDDSALYLCASSQAPGGSNYEQYFGPGTRLTVT.